The present entry profiles one TCR beta chain with its context. These data belong to a study of blood T cell repertoires in COVID-19. Study details: Some COVID-19 samples were acute and others convalescent; all came from the United States, Italy and Spain. PBMCs, B-cell-depleted T cells, or T cells provided the cDNA or gDNA that made up the material.

The CDR3 length is 17 residues. Germline V gene sequence: CDR1 SGHVS, CDR2 FNYEAQ. V was clipped by 5 bases and J by 2 bases; unmatched bases: 6. Methods used by the authors: Nucleated cell number was recorded as an estimate derived from reference gene primer amplification. Profiling relied on immunoSEQ multiplex PCR, and the TCRdb table lists in-frame clones only, not all of them. D and trimming were read from the DNA, whereas the V and J calls and clone size are those reported in that table. The profile shows 250,000 to 350,000 clones, 88% of them singletons. The chain joins TRBV7-6 to TRBJ2-1; 13 bases align to TRBD2. Source material: peripheral blood. The source of this sequence is a man younger than 35 with active or convalescent COVID-19. The CDR3 reads CASSPRTSGGTYNEQFF. CDR3 coding DNA: TGTGCCAGCAGCCCCCGGACTAGCGGGGGCACCTACAATGAGCAGTTCTTC.